Presented here are 11 T cell receptor beta chains from one specimen sequenced in a study of blood T cell repertoires in COVID-19. The repertoire was sequenced with immunoSEQ multiplex PCR; TCRdb's copy has only in-frame clones and lacks some. The data hold more than 200,000 clones, with around nine tenths observed a single time. The source material was PBMCs or T cells enriched from blood (not recorded which). The receptors originated from a woman aged 18-35 years who had recovered from COVID-19.

In its sample, this clone was seen once. This rearrangement joins TRBV7-3 to TRBJ2-3; 12 nucleotides line up with TRBD2. Germline V gives CDR1 SGHTA, CDR2 FQGTGA. CDR3 size: 17 residues. Germline trimming cut 5 bases from V and 2 bases from J; bases unmatched to any gene: 8. CDR3 in amino acids: CASSPRGLAGSTDTQYF. The CDR3 DNA is TGTGCCAGCAGCCCGAGGGGACTAGCGGGCTCCACAGATACGCAGTATTTT.

V gene TRBV28 combines with J gene TRBJ1-2, with a tentative D call TRBD1 (6 bases). CDR3 size: 13 residues. Germline-derived CDR1 and CDR2 are MDHEN and SYDVKM. The V end lost 5 bases, the J end lost 8 bases, and 15 bases lay between the germline ends. This chain's CDR3 is CASSPQDRSGYTF. The CDR3 DNA sequence: TGTGCCAGCAGTCCCCAGGACAGAAGCGGCTACACCTTC.

J is TRBJ1-4 and V is TRBV10-3; D is possibly TRBD1 (6 bases). There are 12 residues in the CDR3. Trimming stripped 2 bases from V and 8 bases from J, with 6 bases between. From germline, CDR1 is ENHRY and CDR2 SYGVKD. CDR3 residues: CAISEDREKLFF. Here the CDR3 DNA reads TGTGCCATCAGTGAGGACAGGGAAAAACTGTTTTTT.

J is TRBJ1-1 and V is TRBV11-2, with D perhaps TRBD1 (6 bases). There are 14 residues in the CDR3. CDR1 and CDR2 (germline): SGHAT, FQNNGV. V lost 5 bases and J lost 11, with 21 bases in between. CDR3 nucleotide sequence: TGTGCCAGCAGCCCCCAAAACCAGGGGCTGGCCGCTTTCTTT. Protein: CASSPQNQGLAAFF.

V gene TRBV19 combines with J gene TRBJ1-1, with D unresolved. CDR3 length equals 12 residues. Trimming removed 3 bases from V and 7 bases from J, with 9 bases in between. CDR1 is LNHDA and CDR2 is SQIVND in the germline V gene (reference sequence). CDR3 sequence: CASSMGHREAFF. The CDR3 DNA reads TGTGCCAGTAGTATGGGCCACCGTGAAGCTTTCTTT.

The genes are TRBV12-3 or TRBV12-4 and TRBJ1-2; D call uncertain. Trimming removed 3 bases at V and 6 bases at J, with 11 bases between. The CDR3 totals 13 residues. CDR3 coding DNA: TGTGCCAGCAGTTTTACGAGGGCGGATGGCTACACCTTC. Residues: CASSFTRADGYTF.

This clone was found once. The chain joins TRBV24-1 to TRBJ2-1; 7 bases fit TRBD2. The CDR3 runs 15 residues. Germline V lookup: CDR1 KGHDR, CDR2 SFDVKD. J gave up 8 bases and V 4 bases, and 10 bases lay outside the gene matches. CDR3 region: CATSDAAGVFDEQFF. The DNA of the CDR3 is TGTGCCACCAGTGACGCGGCGGGGGTCTTCGATGAGCAGTTCTTC.

The chain has TRBV19 and TRBJ2-7, with TRBD1 matching over 9 bases. V shed 10 bases and J 1 base; nucleotides not matched to a gene: 11. Germline assignment: CDR1 LNHDA and CDR2 SQIVND (reference sequence). This CDR3 has 15 residues. The CDR3 nucleotides are TGTGCCACCCAACCATCCGGGACAGGGTCCTACGAGCAGTACTTC. Encoded protein: CATQPSGTGSYEQYF.

As concerns this clone: The junction differs from germline at one of its ends, possibly a read error. The chain has TRBV2 and TRBJ2-2; 7 bases map to TRBD1. The germline V gene encodes CDR1 SNHLY and CDR2 FYNNEI. CDR3 size: 15 residues. In DNA, the CDR3 is TGTGCCAGCAGTGAAGCCGGGACAGCCCTTGGGGTGCTGTTTTTT. Its protein product is CASSEAGTALGVLFF.

The chain couples TRBV4-3 to TRBJ1-1; D may be TRBD1 (5 bases). V dropped 2 bases and J dropped 4 bases, with 11 bases sitting between them. The germline V gene has CDR1 LGHNA and CDR2 YSLEER. The CDR3 has 14 residues. The chain's CDR3 is CASSQSLGGTEAFF. In DNA, the CDR3 is TGCGCCAGCAGCCAATCCCTGGGGGGCACTGAAGCTTTCTTT.

This chain uses TRBV6-5 with TRBJ1-4; 9 bases match TRBD1. The J segment lost 2 bases and the V segment lost 4 bases, leaving 2 bases of the junction unmatched. This CDR3 is 15 amino acids long. Per germline, CDR1 MNHEY and CDR2 SVGAGI. This chain's CDR3 is CASSFTGGTNEKLFF. CDR3 coding DNA: TGTGCCAGCAGTTTTACAGGGGGCACTAATGAAAAACTGTTTTTT.